These T cell receptor beta chains were read from a single sample in a study of blood T cell repertoires in COVID-19. Only in-frame clones appear in the TCRdb table, and some are missing; sequencing was by immunoSEQ multiplex PCR. This sample carries 200,000 to 250,000 clones, roughly nine tenths of them seen once, and the ten largest clones take 5.5% to 6.5%. The sequenced material came from peripheral blood. The receptors derive from a man in his sixties with acute or convalescent COVID-19. CDR3s include the opening cysteine and the closing phenylalanine or tryptophan.

CDR3 protein,V gene
CASSQGQNTEAFF,TRBV14
CATSDVGTGGMGTDTQYF,TRBV24-1
CASLGLANEQYF,TRBV28
CASSLVSSGSGTDTQYF,TRBV7-2
CASSLTPMGDRRPGEAFF,TRBV18
CASSLVGARRSFF,TRBV5-5
CASSAWGLAGYEQFF,TRBV9
CASSDNTGGEQYF,TRBV5-1
CASSLQGGTGELFF,TRBV28
CASSLGRASYNEQFF,TRBV7-9
CASSLGGQGATNYGYTF,TRBV7-2
CASSLGGGPWGYTF,TRBV28
CASIRTSGYNEQFF,TRBV28
CASSPVAGPQFF,TRBV4-3
CASSPALYRTNEQFF,TRBV2
CASSQDLRNTEAFF,TRBV4-3
CASSLGTGVEGYTF,TRBV5-1
CASSQRPGGLPLHF,TRBV19
CASSLVNKKAGGYTF,TRBV11-2
CASSLWLPGLASDNEQFF,TRBV27
CASSYSSTPSTDTQYF,TRBV6-5
CASSLTRDYSTDTQYF,TRBV2
CASKVVGGSMNTEAFF,TRBV19